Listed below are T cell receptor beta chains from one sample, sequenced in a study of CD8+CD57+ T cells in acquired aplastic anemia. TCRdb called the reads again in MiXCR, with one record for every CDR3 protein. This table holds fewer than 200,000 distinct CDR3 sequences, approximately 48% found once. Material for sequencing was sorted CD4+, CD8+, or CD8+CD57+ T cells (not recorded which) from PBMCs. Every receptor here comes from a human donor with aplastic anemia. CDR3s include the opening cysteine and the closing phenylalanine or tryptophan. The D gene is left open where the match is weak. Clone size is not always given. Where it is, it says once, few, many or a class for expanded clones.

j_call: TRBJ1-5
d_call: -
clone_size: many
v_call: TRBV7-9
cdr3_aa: CASSLGAQRGGNQPQHF
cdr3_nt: TGTGCCAGCAGCTTAGGGGCACAGCGGGGTGGCAATCAGCCCCAGCATTTT

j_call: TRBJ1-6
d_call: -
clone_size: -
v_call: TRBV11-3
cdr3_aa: CASSFNNSPLHF
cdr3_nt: TGTGCCAGCAGTTTTAATAATTCACCCCTCCACTTT

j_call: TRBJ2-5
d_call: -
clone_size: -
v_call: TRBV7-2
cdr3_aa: CASSGGAGQQETQYF
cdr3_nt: TGTGCCAGCAGCGGGGGCGCGGGACAGCAAGAGACCCAGTACTTC

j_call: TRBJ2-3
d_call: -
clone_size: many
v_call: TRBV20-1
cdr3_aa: CSAKPSLVPDTQYF
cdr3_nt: TGCAGTGCTAAGCCTAGTCTCGTTCCAGATACGCAGTATTTT

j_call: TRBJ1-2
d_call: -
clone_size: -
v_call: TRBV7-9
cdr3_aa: CASSLEPIGYTF
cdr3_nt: TGTGCCAGCAGCTTGGAACCTATTGGCTACACCTTC

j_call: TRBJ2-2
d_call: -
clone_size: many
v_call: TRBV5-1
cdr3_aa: CASKNPTGELFF
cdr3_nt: TGCGCCAGCAAGAACCCCACCGGGGAGCTGTTTTTT

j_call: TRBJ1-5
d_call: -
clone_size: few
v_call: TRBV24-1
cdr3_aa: CATSDVEGDQPQHF
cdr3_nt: TGTGCCACCAGTGATGTGGAAGGGGATCAGCCCCAGCATTTT

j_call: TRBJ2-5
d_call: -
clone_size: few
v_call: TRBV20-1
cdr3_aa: CSARRTARETQYF
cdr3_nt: TGCAGTGCTAGGCGGACAGCACGAGAGACCCAGTACTTC

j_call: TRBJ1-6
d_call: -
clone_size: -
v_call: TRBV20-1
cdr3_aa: CSAGGGGSASNSPLHF
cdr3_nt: TGCAGTGCGGGAGGGGGTGGATCCGCGAGTAATTCACCCCTCCACTTT

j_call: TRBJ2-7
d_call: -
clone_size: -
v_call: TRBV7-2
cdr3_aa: CASSLGPFEQYF
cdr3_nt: TGTGCCAGCAGCTTAGGTCCGTTCGAGCAGTACTTC

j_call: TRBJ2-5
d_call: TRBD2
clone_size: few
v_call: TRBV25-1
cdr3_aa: CASSEWLAGEETQYF
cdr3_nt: TGTGCCAGCAGTGAATGGCTAGCGGGAGAGGAGACCCAGTACTTC

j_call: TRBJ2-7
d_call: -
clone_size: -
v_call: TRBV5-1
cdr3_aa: CASSLDIPTSAYEQYF
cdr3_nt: TGCGCCAGCAGCTTGGATATACCGACATCAGCCTACGAGCAGTACTTC

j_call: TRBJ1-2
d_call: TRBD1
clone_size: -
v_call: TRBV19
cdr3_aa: CASGQGFNYGYTF
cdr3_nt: TGTGCCAGCGGACAGGGCTTTAACTATGGCTACACCTTC

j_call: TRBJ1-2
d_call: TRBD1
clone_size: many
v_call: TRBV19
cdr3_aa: CASQNSRDRYGYTF
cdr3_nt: TGTGCCAGCCAAAACTCCCGGGACAGGTATGGCTACACCTTC

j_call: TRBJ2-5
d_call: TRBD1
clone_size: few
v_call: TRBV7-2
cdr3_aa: CASSRDRQTQYF
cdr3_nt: TGTGCCAGCAGCCGGGACAGGCAGACCCAGTACTTC

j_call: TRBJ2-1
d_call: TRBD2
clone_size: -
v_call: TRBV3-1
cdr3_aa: CASSLRGGAYNEQFF
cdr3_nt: TGTGCCAGCAGCCTTCGCGGGGGAGCCTACAATGAGCAGTTCTTC

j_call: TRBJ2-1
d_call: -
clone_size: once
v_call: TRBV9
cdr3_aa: CASSSGLFTYNEQFF
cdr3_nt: TGTGCCAGTAGTTCCGGACTGTTCACCTACAATGAGCAGTTCTTC

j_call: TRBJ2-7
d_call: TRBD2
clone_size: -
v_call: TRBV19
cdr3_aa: CASSPGGAAVYEQYF
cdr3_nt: TGTGCCAGTAGCCCGGGGGGGGCAGCCGTTTACGAGCAGTACTTC

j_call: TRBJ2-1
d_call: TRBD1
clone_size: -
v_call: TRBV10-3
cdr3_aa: CAISAGTGRDEQFF
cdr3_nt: TGTGCCATCAGTGCTGGGACAGGACGCGATGAGCAGTTCTTC

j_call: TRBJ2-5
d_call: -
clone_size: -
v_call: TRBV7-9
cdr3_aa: CASSLAGRGSTQYF
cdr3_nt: TGTGCCAGCAGCTTAGCCGGAAGGGGAAGCACCCAGTACTTC

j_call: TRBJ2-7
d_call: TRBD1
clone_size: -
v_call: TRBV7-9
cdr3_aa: CASSSASGQKYEQYF
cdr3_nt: TGTGCCAGCAGCTCGGCATCGGGACAGAAGTACGAGCAGTACTTC

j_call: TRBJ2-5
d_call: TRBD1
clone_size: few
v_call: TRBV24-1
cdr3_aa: CATSEGTTGGVETQYF
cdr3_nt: TGTGCCACCAGTGAAGGTACGACAGGGGGCGTAGAGACCCAGTACTTC

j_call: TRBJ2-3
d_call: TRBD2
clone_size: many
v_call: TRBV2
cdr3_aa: CASKETSGGTDTQYF
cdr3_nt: TGTGCCAGCAAAGAGACTAGCGGGGGCACAGATACGCAGTATTTT

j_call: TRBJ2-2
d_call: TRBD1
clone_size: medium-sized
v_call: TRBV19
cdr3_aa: CASRPGTGTTGELFF
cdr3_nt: TGTGCCAGTAGACCCGGGACAGGGACCACCGGGGAGCTGTTTTTT

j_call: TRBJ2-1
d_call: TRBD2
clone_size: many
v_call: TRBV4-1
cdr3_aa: CASSQVERLAGINEQFF
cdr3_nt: TGCGCCAGCAGCCAAGTCGAGCGGCTAGCGGGAATCAATGAGCAGTTCTTC

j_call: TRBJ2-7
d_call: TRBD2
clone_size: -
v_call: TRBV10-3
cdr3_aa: CAISEPDGGFITSSYEQYF
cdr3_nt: TGTGCCATCAGTGAGCCGGACGGGGGGTTTATAACAAGCTCCTACGAGCAGTACTTC

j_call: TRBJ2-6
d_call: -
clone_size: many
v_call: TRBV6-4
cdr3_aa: CASSASRGLGGANVLTF
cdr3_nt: TGTGCCAGCAGTGCCTCACGGGGGCTTGGTGGGGCCAACGTCCTGACTTTC

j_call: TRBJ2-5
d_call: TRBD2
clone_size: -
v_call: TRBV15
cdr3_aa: CATSRDILAGETQYF
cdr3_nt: TGTGCCACCAGCAGAGATATCCTAGCGGGAGAGACCCAGTACTTC

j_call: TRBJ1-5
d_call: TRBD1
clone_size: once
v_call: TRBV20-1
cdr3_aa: CSARKGQGPQPQHF
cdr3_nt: TGCAGTGCTAGAAAGGGACAGGGACCTCAGCCCCAGCATTTT

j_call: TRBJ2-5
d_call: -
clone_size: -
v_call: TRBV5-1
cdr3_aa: CASSLGYSSQETQYF
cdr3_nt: TGCGCCAGCAGCTTGGGCTACAGCTCCCAAGAGACCCAGTACTTC

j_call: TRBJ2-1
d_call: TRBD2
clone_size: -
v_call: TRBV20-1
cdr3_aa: CSAGSGLAGGNEQFF
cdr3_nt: TGCAGTGCGGGATCGGGACTAGCGGGAGGGAATGAGCAGTTCTTC

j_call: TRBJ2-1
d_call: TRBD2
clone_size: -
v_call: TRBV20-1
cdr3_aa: CSASGRTYNEQFF
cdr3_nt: TGCAGTGCTAGCGGGAGGACCTACAATGAGCAGTTCTTC

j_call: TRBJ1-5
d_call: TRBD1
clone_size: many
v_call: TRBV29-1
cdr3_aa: CSVTTGTGASGNQPQHF
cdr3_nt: TGCAGCGTGACCACCGGGACAGGGGCCTCGGGCAATCAGCCCCAGCATTTT

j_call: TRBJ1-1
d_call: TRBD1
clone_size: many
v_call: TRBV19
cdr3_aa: CASSLRTGLVTEAFF
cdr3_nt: TGTGCCAGTAGTTTACGGACAGGGTTGGTCACTGAAGCTTTCTTT

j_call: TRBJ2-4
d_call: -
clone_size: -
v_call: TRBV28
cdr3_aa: CASSFRGAQNIQYF
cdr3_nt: TGTGCCAGCAGTTTTCGGGGGGCACAGAACATTCAGTACTTC

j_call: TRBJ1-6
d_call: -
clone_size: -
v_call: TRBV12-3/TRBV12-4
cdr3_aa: CASSPTGGSPLHF
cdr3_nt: TGTGCCAGCAGTCCCACAGGTGGTTCACCCCTCCACTTT

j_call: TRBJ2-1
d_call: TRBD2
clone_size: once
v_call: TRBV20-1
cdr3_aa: CSASLPGLTTAEQFF
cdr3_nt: TGCAGTGCTAGTCTCCCGGGACTAACCACGGCGGAGCAGTTCTTC

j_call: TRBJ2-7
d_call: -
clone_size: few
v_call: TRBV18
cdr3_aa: CASSPPGRGTYEQYF
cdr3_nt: TGTGCCAGCTCACCACCAGGACGGGGGACCTACGAGCAGTACTTC

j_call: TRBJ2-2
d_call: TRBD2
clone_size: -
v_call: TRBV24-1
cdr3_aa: CATNGPGSGSGGELFF
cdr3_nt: TGTGCCACCAACGGTCCAGGGAGCGGGAGCGGCGGGGAGCTGTTTTTT

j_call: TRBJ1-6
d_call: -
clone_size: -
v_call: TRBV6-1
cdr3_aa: CASDIRDSSPLHF
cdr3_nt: TGTGCCAGCGACATCCGCGACAGCTCACCCCTCCACTTT

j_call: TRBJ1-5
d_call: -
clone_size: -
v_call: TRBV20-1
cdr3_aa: CSVVRLNQPQHF
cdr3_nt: TGCAGTGTCGTCCGCCTTAATCAGCCCCAGCATTTT

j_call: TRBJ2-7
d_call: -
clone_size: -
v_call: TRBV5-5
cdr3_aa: CASSFMEAHSYEQYF
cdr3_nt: TGTGCCAGCAGCTTTATGGAGGCACACTCCTACGAGCAGTACTTC

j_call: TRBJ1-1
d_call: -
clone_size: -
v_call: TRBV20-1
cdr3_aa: CSAHGLMNTEAFF
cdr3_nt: TGCAGTGCCCATGGACTGATGAACACTGAAGCTTTCTTT

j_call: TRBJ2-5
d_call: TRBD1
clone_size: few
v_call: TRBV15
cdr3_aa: CATSRNRGPETQYF
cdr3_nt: TGTGCCACCAGCAGAAACAGGGGGCCAGAGACCCAGTACTTC

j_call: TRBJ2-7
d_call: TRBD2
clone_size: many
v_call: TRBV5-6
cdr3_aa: CASSSVQALAGGYEQYF
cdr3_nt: TGTGCCAGCAGCTCGGTTCAGGCCTTAGCGGGAGGTTACGAGCAGTACTTC

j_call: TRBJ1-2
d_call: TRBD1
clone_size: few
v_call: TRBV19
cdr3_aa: CASRPGGIYGYTF
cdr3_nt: TGTGCCAGTAGGCCAGGGGGCATCTATGGCTACACCTTC

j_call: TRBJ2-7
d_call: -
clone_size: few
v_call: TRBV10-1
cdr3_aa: CASSERGYSSYEQYF
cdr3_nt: TGCGCCAGCAGTGAACGGGGGTATAGCTCCTACGAGCAGTACTTC

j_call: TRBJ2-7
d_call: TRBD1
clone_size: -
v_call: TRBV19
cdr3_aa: CASSIEDSGQGIYEQYF
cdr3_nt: TGTGCCAGTAGTATAGAGGACTCCGGACAGGGGATCTACGAGCAGTACTTC

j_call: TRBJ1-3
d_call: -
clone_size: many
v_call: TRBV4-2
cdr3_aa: CASSNYLDSTSGNTIYF
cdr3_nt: TGTGCCAGCAGTAACTACCTCGACAGTACCTCTGGAAACACCATATATTTT

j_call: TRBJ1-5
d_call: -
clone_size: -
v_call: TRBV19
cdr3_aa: CATSAANSNQPQHF
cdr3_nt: TGTGCCACCAGCGCAGCTAATAGCAATCAGCCCCAGCATTTT

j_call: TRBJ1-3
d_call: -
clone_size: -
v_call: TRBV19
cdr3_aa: CASSIEDHWGNTIYF
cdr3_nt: TGTGCCAGTAGTATAGAAGACCACTGGGGAAACACCATATATTTT